The 3 T cell receptor beta chains given below trace back to one sample, sequenced in a study of blood T cell repertoires in COVID-19. Data came from immunoSEQ multiplex PCR; TCRdb stores just in-frame clones and leaves some out. This table holds around 310,000 clones, over 80% found once. Sequenced sample: PBMCs or T cells enriched from blood (not recorded which). The receptors come from a man aged 30 to 45 who had recovered from COVID-19.

The chain links TRBV27 to TRBJ1-1, with 7 bases fitting TRBD1. The V gene end was trimmed by 6 bases and the J gene end by 5 bases; junction bases not matched to a gene: 9. The CDR3 sequence is 14 residues long. The germline V gene has CDR1 MNHEY and CDR2 SMNVEV (reference sequence). The CDR3 coding sequence is TGTGCCAGCAGCCTACAGGGGTGGGGAACTGAAGCTTTCTTT. Its translation is CASSLQGWGTEAFF.

The rearrangement links TRBV15 to TRBJ1-5; maybe TRBD1 (6 bases). V shed 3 bases and J shed 0 bases, with 9 bases lying between them. Germline V gene data show CDR1 as LNHNV and CDR2 as YYDKDF (reference sequence). This CDR3 spans 15 amino acids. The CDR3 region has the DNA TGTGCCACCAGCAGGGACAGTGATAGCAATCAGCCCCAGCATTTT. Its protein is CATSRDSDSNQPQHF.

The chain employs TRBV5-1 and TRBJ1-2; tentatively, D is TRBD1 (6 bases). The germline gives CDR1 SGHRS, CDR2 YFSETQ. The CDR3 loop spans 15 amino acids. Trimming cost V 3 bases and J 0 bases, with 12 bases left between them. The CDR3, as DNA: TGCGCCAGCAGCTGGGGGACACCCTCTAACTATGGCTACACCTTC. This encodes CASSWGTPSNYGYTF.